A single sample gave rise to the 3 T cell receptor beta chains below, sequenced in a study of long-term antiretroviral therapy in people with HIV. The run of the v3.0 immunoSEQ assay was at survey level. Sequencing used immunoSEQ multiplex PCR; TCRdb keeps in-frame clones, though not all of them. The profile shows around 30,000 clones, roughly 90% of them singletons. The material sequenced was unsorted PBMCs, taken 0.5 years after starting antiretroviral therapy. The source of these receptors is a woman aged 18-29 years with HIV.

V and J are TRBV10-2 and TRBJ2-5; tentative D call: TRBD2 (6 bases). V shed 8 bases and J shed 5 bases, with 15 bases lying between them. The CDR3 totals 13 residues. Germline lookup yields CDR1 WSHSY and CDR2 SAAADI. The CDR3 region is CASQWGGGETQYF. The CDR3 DNA is TGCGCCAGCCAATGGGGAGGTGGGGAGACCCAGTACTTC.

The V gene is TRBV28, the J gene TRBJ2-1; 8 bases fit TRBD2. The CDR3 is 15 residues long. Germline assignment: CDR1 MDHEN and CDR2 SYDVKM. The ends lost 6 bases at V and 5 bases at J; junction bases unmatched: 9. CDR3 in amino acids: CASRGAGGVNNEQFF. The CDR3 bases are TGTGCCAGCAGGGGTGCGGGAGGCGTAAACAATGAGCAGTTCTTC.

This sequence joins TRBV4-1 and TRBJ1-2, with TRBD1 as a possible D gene (5 bases). Germline CDR1 is MGHRA and CDR2 is YSYEKL. This CDR3 has 15 amino acids. V dropped 9 bases and J dropped 4 bases, with 21 bases sitting between them. The CDR3 coding sequence is TGCGCCAGTAAATTCGGGCAGGCCGGGGGCTATGGCTACACCTTC. Protein product: CASKFGQAGGYGYTF.